The 22 T cell receptor beta chains below were found in one sample sequenced in a study of cytomegalovirus exposure and HLA in healthy donors. The PCR made use of 60 Vbeta and 13 Jbeta primers. Profiling relied on immunoSEQ multiplex PCR, and the TCRdb table lists in-frame clones only, not all of them. The sample has 150,000 to 200,000 clones, 80% to 85% seen once; the top ten hold over 1.5%. Sequencing input: PBMCs. The source of these receptors is a woman between 18 and 30 years old in good health and CMV-seronegative.

Concerning this clone: Germline and junction disagree at one end, which may indicate a read error. The chain couples TRBV7-7 to TRBJ2-1; 8 bases are a match to TRBD1. Germline V CDR1 and CDR2: SSHAT, FNYEAQ (reference sequence). The CDR3 extends over 15 amino acids. CDR3 sequence reads: CASSFSGQGDGEQFF. The CDR3 DNA sequence: TGTGCTAGCAGCTTTAGTGGACAGGGCGATGGGGAGCAGTTCTTC.

This chain joins TRBV15 and TRBJ2-2; D unclear. CDR1 is LNHNV, CDR2 YYDKDF, per germline (reference sequence). Trimming pared 2 bases from V and 8 bases from J, leaving 6 bases between. This CDR3 has 12 residues. The CDR3 protein is CATSRQEGELFF. DNA for the CDR3: TGTGCCACCAGCAGACAAGAGGGGGAGCTGTTTTTT.

The chain uses TRBV2 and TRBJ2-3, with 9 nucleotides matching TRBD2. The CDR3 runs to 15 residues. Trimming cost V 4 bases and J 0 bases; bases outside gene matches: 2. Germline CDR1 is SNHLY and CDR2 is FYNNEI. In nucleotides, the CDR3 is TGTGCCAGCAGTGGGAGCGGGGGGAGCACAGATACGCAGTATTTT. This codes for CASSGSGGSTDTQYF.

This chain joins TRBV5-1 and TRBJ2-1; possible D gene TRBD1, 6 bases. The CDR3 runs to 15 residues. The germline V and J ends were trimmed by 4 bases and 5 bases, with 16 bases remaining between them. The V gene's germline CDR1 is SGHRS and CDR2 YFSETQ. The CDR3 spells CASSISRGYDNEQFF. The CDR3, as DNA: TGCGCCAGCAGCATCTCCAGGGGTTATGACAATGAGCAGTTCTTC.

Only one count was recorded for this clone. The rearrangement joins TRBV20-1 to TRBJ1-2; 9 bases fit TRBD1. CDR3 size: 11 residues. Per the germline V gene, CDR1 is DFQATT and CDR2 is SNEGSKA (reference sequence). This chain's CDR3 is CGHRGPYGYTF. CDR3 sequence (DNA): TGCGGCCACAGGGGGCCCTATGGCTACACCTTC.

The gene calls are TRBV6-6 and TRBJ2-1; no clear D gene. The CDR3 runs 16 residues. The germline CDR1 and CDR2 sequences are MNHNY and SVGAGI (reference sequence). Deletions cut 2 bases from V and 5 bases from J, with 16 bases between. CDR3 loop: CASSYPNSFPNNEQFF. The CDR3 region has the DNA TGTGCCAGCAGTTACCCCAACTCCTTCCCTAACAATGAGCAGTTCTTC.

The chain employs TRBV5-1 and TRBJ1-6, with TRBD1 matching over 9 bases. Germline values: CDR1 SGHRS, CDR2 YFSETQ. CDR3 length equals 16 residues. The V segment lost 1 base and the J segment 8 bases; nucleotides outside the gene matches: 7. Here the CDR3 reads CASSLSPTGGDSPLHF. CDR3 DNA sequence: TGCGCCAGCAGCTTGTCCCCGACAGGGGGAGATTCACCCCTCCACTTT.

The chain joins TRBV18 to TRBJ1-5; 8 positions match TRBD1. Germline values: CDR1 KGHSH, CDR2 LQKENI. V was clipped by 3 bases and J by 2 bases; unmatched bases: 3. This CDR3 has 15 amino acids. The CDR3 protein is CASSPGQERNQPQHF. The CDR3 nucleotides are TGTGCCAGCTCACCGGGACAGGAGCGCAATCAGCCCCAGCATTTT.

This clone was detected once. V is TRBV7-6 and J is TRBJ2-3; D is possibly TRBD2 (6 bases). The germline V and J ends were trimmed by 1 base and 4 bases, with 12 bases remaining between them. Germline CDR1 reads SGHVS; CDR2 reads FNYEAQ. The CDR3 has 15 amino acids. This chain's CDR3 is CASSLGARLADTQYF. The CDR3 DNA follows: TGTGCCAGCAGCTTAGGGGCGAGACTAGCAGATACGCAGTATTTT.

The V call is TRBV6-1, the J call TRBJ1-2; 8 nucleotides agree with TRBD1. The CDR3 runs 14 residues. Germline loops: CDR1 MNHNS, CDR2 SASEGT. The V and J ends lost 4 bases and 4 bases, in that order; junction bases with no gene match: 5. CDR3 residues: CASSGGQARYGYTF. As DNA, the CDR3 is TGTGCCAGCAGTGGGGGACAGGCGCGCTATGGCTACACCTTC.

Note on this clone: A read error may account for a junction end that differs from germline. This rearrangement joins TRBV7-9 to TRBJ1-2; TRBD1 aligns across 8 bases. The germline CDR1 and CDR2 sequences are SEHNR and FQNEAQ (reference sequence). This CDR3 is 15 amino acids long. The CDR3 protein is CSSSPTGAVFYGYTF. CDR3 nucleotide sequence: TGTTCCAGCAGCCCGACAGGGGCTGTCTTCTATGGCTACACCTTC. Full variable domain (remainder filled in from reference TRBV7-9 and TRBJ1-2): DTGVSQNPRHKITKRGQNVTFRCDPISEHNRLYWYRQTLGQGPEFLTYFQNEAQLEKSRLLSDRFSAERPKGSFSTLEIQRTEQGDSAMYLCSSSPTGAVFYGYTFGSGTRLTVV.

The V gene is TRBV10-2, the J gene TRBJ1-2; D is ambiguous. Trimming pared 2 bases from V and 5 bases from J, leaving 6 bases between. The CDR3 totals 12 residues. In germline, CDR1 is WSHSY, CDR2 SAAADI. CDR3 region: CASSEPQYGYTF. CDR3 DNA sequence: TGCGCCAGCAGTGAGCCCCAGTATGGCTACACCTTC.

V usage is TRBV7-9 and J usage is TRBJ2-7, with 11 bases identical to TRBD2. V shed 5 bases and J 2 bases; nucleotides not matched to a gene: 11. Looked up from germline, CDR1 is SEHNR and CDR2 is FQNEAQ (reference sequence). The CDR3 totals 17 residues. The CDR3 sequence is CASSGGGTSGGPYEQYF. The CDR3 region has the DNA TGTGCCAGCAGCGGAGGGGGTACTAGCGGGGGCCCCTACGAGCAGTACTTC.

This chain links TRBV6-5 with TRBJ1-1, with D perhaps matching TRBD1 (5 bases). CDR3 length: 12 residues. CDR1 is MNHEY and CDR2 is SVGAGI in the germline V gene. V lost 7 bases, J lost 4 bases, and 10 bases lay in between. The DNA of the CDR3 is TGTGCCAGCATCTCGGGGGGCACTGAAGCTTTCTTT. Translated: CASISGGTEAFF.

V is TRBV19 and J is TRBJ2-7; 8 positions agree with TRBD2. Germline values: CDR1 LNHDA, CDR2 SQIVND (reference sequence). The trim removed 3 bases at V and 0 bases at J, leaving 4 bases unmatched. There are 15 residues in the CDR3. The CDR3 bases are TGTGCCAGTAGTATCGCGGGGGGAAGCTCCTACGAGCAGTACTTC. Amino acid sequence: CASSIAGGSSYEQYF.

This CDR3 reads CASSFSPAGQETQYF. CDR3 DNA: TGCGCCAGCAGCTTTTCCCCGGCAGGGCAAGAGACCCAGTACTTC. This chain links TRBV5-1 with TRBJ2-5; perhaps TRBD1 as D (5 bases). Looked up from germline, CDR1 is SGHRS and CDR2 is YFSETQ. Deletions cut 2 bases from V and 2 bases from J, with 13 bases between. The CDR3 loop spans 15 amino acids. Full variable domain (missing parts from reference TRBV5-1 and TRBJ2-5): KAGVTQTPRYLIKTRGQQVTLSCSPISGHRSVSWYQQTPGQGLQFLFEYFSETQRNKGNFPGRFSGRQFSNSRSEMNVSTLELGDSALYLCASSFSPAGQETQYFGPGTRLLVL.

V is TRBV6-1 and J is TRBJ2-2; perhaps TRBD1 as D (6 bases). The CDR3 contains 15 residues. Per germline, CDR1 MNHNS and CDR2 SASEGT. Trimming pared 4 bases from V and 2 bases from J, leaving 11 bases between. The CDR3 loop reads CASSAWGPNTGELFF. The CDR3 DNA follows: TGTGCCAGCAGTGCATGGGGGCCAAACACCGGGGAGCTGTTTTTT.

J is TRBJ1-1 and V is TRBV5-4; D remains ambiguous. The CDR3 extends over 15 amino acids. Germline CDR1 reads SGHNT; CDR2 reads YYREEE (reference sequence). Trimming took 5 bases from V and 3 from J, leaving 17 bases between them. The CDR3, as DNA: TGTGCCAGCAGTCGGGCTAGCGCGGCAGACACTGAAGCTTTCTTT. Translating it yields CASSRASAADTEAFF.

In this sample, this clone turned up once. V and J are TRBV18 and TRBJ1-5, with D unresolved. Germline V gives CDR1 KGHSH, CDR2 LQKENI. Between the trimmed V and J ends, which lost 6 bases and 3 bases, there was a span of 18 bases. There are 16 residues in the CDR3. The CDR3 here is CASSPGRVGFNQPQHF. The CDR3 nucleotides are TGTGCCAGCTCCCCGGGGAGAGTGGGGTTCAATCAGCCCCAGCATTTT.

CDR3 sequence reads: CASSATGPDYGYTF. Written as DNA, the CDR3 is TGTGCCAGCAGTGCGACAGGGCCCGACTATGGCTACACCTTC. The chain carries TRBV25-1 and TRBJ1-2; 7 bases fit TRBD1. V gave up 4 bases and J gave up 3 bases; unmatched junction bases: 5. Looked up from germline, CDR1 is MGHDK and CDR2 is SYGVNS. The CDR3 runs to 14 residues.

The chain couples TRBV18 to TRBJ1-1; unclear D gene. Per germline, CDR1 KGHSH and CDR2 LQKENI. The CDR3 is made up of 13 amino acids. V was cut by 6 bases and J by 3 bases, with 11 bases left in between. The CDR3 sequence: CASSAGQDTEAFF. In DNA, the CDR3 is TGTGCCAGCTCCGCTGGTCAGGACACTGAAGCTTTCTTT.

The chain joins TRBV9 to TRBJ2-2, with 7 positions matching TRBD1. The junction had 9 bases not matched to a gene; V was cut back by 5 bases and J by 5 bases. CDR1 and CDR2 (germline): SGDLS, YYNGEE. CDR3 size: 15 residues. The CDR3 bases are TGTGCCAGCAGTCAAACAGGGGCGAGTACCGGGGAGCTGTTTTTT. It translates to CASSQTGASTGELFF.